The source of this T cell receptor (beta chain) is a study of CD8 T cells in ankylosing spondylitis. Overall study findings and caveats: The clones that were linked to disease were reported to be significantly enriched in matched synovial fluid samples from ankylosing spondylitis patients. Blood of patients with ankylosing spondylitis appeared to be characterized by a TCR beta motif of eight highly homologous variants. A number of the motif variants had already been described in reactive arthritis synovial fluid and blood.

A few counts support this clonotype. Its specificity is unknown. TCRdb reprocessed the 5' RACE reads with MiXCR, giving one entry per CDR3 protein. The sample includes 500,000 or so distinct CDR3 sequences, about 5.4% of them seen just once. CDR3 length equals 16 residues. V dropped 2 bases and J dropped 4; count of bases not matched to a gene: 5. Germline V gene sequence: CDR1 MRHNA, CDR2 SNTAGT. V gene TRBV6-4 combines with J gene TRBJ2-1; 10 bases map to TRBD2. Sequencing used blood, either unsorted or a sorted T cell fraction (not recorded which). This sequence was found in a male donor with ankylosing spondylitis. CDR3 nucleotide sequence: TGTGCCAGCAGTGACACGACTAGCGGGCCTTACAATGAGCAGTTCTTC. Protein: CASSDTTSGPYNEQFF.